What follows is one TCR beta chain and its context. The sample is drawn from a study of blood T cell repertoires in COVID-19. TCRdb keeps only in-frame clones here, not all; method: immunoSEQ multiplex PCR. This table holds 150,000 or so clones, 85% to 95% found once. The clonotype was recovered from a man aged 45 to 65 with acute or convalescent COVID-19. Sequencing input: peripheral blood.

The CDR3 DNA is TGTGCCAGCTCCCTCGGACAGGCGGCGCAAGAGACCCAGTACTTC. This encodes CASSLGQAAQETQYF. This sequence joins TRBV18 and TRBJ2-5; 7 bases map to TRBD1. The junction had 9 bases not matched to a gene; V was cut back by 6 bases and J by 2 bases. Germline V CDR1 and CDR2: KGHSH, LQKENI. CDR3 length: 15 amino acids.